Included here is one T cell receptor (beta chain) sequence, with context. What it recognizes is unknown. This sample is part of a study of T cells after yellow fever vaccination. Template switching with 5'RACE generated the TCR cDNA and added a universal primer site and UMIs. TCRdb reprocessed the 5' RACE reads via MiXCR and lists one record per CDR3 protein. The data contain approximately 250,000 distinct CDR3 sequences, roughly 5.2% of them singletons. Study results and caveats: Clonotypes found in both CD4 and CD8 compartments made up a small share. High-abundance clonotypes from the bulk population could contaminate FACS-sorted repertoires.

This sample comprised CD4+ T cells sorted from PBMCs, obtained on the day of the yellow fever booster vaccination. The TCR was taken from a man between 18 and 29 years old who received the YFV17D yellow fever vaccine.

CDR3 sequence reads: CATSDGDRFGNQPQHF. CDR3 DNA: TGTGCCACCAGTGACGGTGACAGGTTTGGCAATCAGCCCCAGCATTTT. The chain uses TRBV24-1 and TRBJ1-5; perhaps TRBD1 as D (6 bases). The CDR3 has 16 amino acids. V shed 4 bases and J shed 2 bases, with 14 bases lying between them. Germline lookup yields CDR1 KGHDR and CDR2 SFDVKD.